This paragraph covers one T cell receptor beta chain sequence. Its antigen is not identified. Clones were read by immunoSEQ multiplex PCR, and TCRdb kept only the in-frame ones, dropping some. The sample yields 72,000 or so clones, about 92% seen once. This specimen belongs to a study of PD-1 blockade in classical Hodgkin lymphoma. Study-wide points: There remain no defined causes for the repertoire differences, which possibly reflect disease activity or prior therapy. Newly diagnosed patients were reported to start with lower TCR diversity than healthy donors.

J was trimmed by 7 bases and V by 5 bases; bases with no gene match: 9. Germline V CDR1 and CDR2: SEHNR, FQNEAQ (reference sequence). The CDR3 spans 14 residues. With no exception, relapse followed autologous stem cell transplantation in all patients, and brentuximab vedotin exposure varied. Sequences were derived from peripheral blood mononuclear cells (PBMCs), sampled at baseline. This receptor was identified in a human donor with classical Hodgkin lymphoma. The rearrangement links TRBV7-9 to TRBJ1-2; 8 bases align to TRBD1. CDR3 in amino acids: CASSPAGQGFGYTF. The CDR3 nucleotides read TGTGCCAGCAGCCCAGCAGGACAGGGTTTTGGCTACACCTTC.